This is a list of T cell receptor beta chains from one sample in a study of T cells in Graves' hyperthyroidism and ophthalmopathy. MiXCR was run by TCRdb on the multiplex PCR reads, yielding one entry per CDR3 protein. The data show some 510,000 distinct CDR3 sequences, 20% to 25% seen once. The sample was blood. These receptors all stem from a young man with Graves' hyperthyroidism. The CDR3 runs from the conserved cysteine through the conserved F or W. D genes are given only for firm matches. Size is omitted from some rows. Given values are once, few, many or a class for expanded clones.

V gene	D gene	J gene	clone size	CDR3 length	CDR3 protein	CDR3 DNA
TRBV29-1	-	TRBJ1-1	many	13	CSVGRGLGTEAFF	TGCAGCGTTGGGCGGGGCCTTGGCACTGAAGCTTTCTTT
TRBV12-3/TRBV12-4	-	TRBJ2-1	many	14	CASSLLAASDEQFF	TGTGCCAGCAGTTTACTCGCCGCCTCGGATGAGCAGTTCTTC
TRBV29-1	TRBD1	TRBJ2-5	many	16	CSVLGTGKSLGETQYF	TGCAGCGTTCTCGGGACAGGGAAGAGTCTTGGAGAGACCCAGTACTTC
TRBV6-1	TRBD2	TRBJ2-2	-	15	CASGRAVRDTGELFF	TGTGCCAGCGGGAGGGCAGTGCGAGACACCGGGGAGCTGTTTTTT
TRBV4-1	-	TRBJ2-7	-	14	CASSQPGGDYEQYF	TGCGCCAGCAGCCAACCCGGCGGGGATTACGAGCAGTACTTC
TRBV28	-	TRBJ2-7	many	14	CASSPRTGYYEQYF	TGTGCCAGCAGTCCACGAACGGGATACTACGAGCAGTACTTC
TRBV12-3/TRBV12-4	TRBD2	TRBJ2-5	-	13	CASSVERGTTQYF	TGTGCCAGCAGCGTAGAGCGGGGTACGACCCAGTACTTC
TRBV11-2	-	TRBJ2-5	many	14	CASSPPGSSGTQYF	TGTGCCAGCAGCCCCCCCGGGAGTTCAGGGACCCAGTACTTC
TRBV28	-	TRBJ1-5	many	14	CASSLSRPERPQHF	TGTGCCAGCAGTTTATCCCGACCTGAAAGACCCCAGCATTTT
TRBV11-2	-	TRBJ2-5	many	13	CASSPGSQEAQYF	TGTGCCAGCAGCCCAGGCAGTCAAGAGGCCCAGTACTTC
TRBV12-3/TRBV12-4	TRBD1	TRBJ1-5	many	14	CASSHGTDLIPQHF	TGTGCCAGCAGCCACGGGACAGACCTTATTCCCCAGCATTTT
TRBV9	TRBD2	TRBJ2-7	-	15	CASSVGVAGRYEQYF	TGTGCCAGCAGCGTAGGGGTAGCGGGGAGGTACGAGCAGTACTTC
TRBV28	-	TRBJ1-5	many	15	CASSFGPYSNQPQHF	TGTGCCAGCAGTTTTGGTCCTTATAGCAATCAGCCCCAGCATTTT
TRBV18	-	TRBJ1-1	-	16	CASSRPIPRPDTEAFF	TGTGCCAGCTCACGCCCAATACCCAGGCCCGACACTGAAGCTTTCTTT
TRBV19	-	TRBJ1-5	many	15	CASSIGRGRNQPQHF	TGTGCCAGTAGTATAGGCAGGGGTCGCAATCAGCCCCAGCATTTT
TRBV4-1	TRBD1	TRBJ1-2	-	13	CASSQQGALGYTF	TGCGCCAGCAGCCAACAGGGGGCGCTGGGCTACACCTTC
TRBV6-5	-	TRBJ1-2	many	14	CASSSLDAPHGYTF	TGTGCCAGCAGTTCCTTAGACGCACCGCACGGCTACACCTTC
TRBV6-1	-	TRBJ1-4	-	13	CASSEVAGEKLFF	TGTGCCAGCAGTGAAGTTGCGGGGGAAAAACTGTTTTTT
TRBV28	-	TRBJ2-5	many	12	CASSRYRSTQYF	TGTGCCAGCAGTCGTTATAGGAGTACCCAGTACTTC
TRBV20-1	TRBD2	TRBJ2-5	few	16	CSASSGRAIYQETQYF	TGCAGTGCTAGTAGCGGGAGAGCCATATACCAAGAGACCCAGTACTTC
TRBV9	TRBD1	TRBJ2-7	-	15	CASSVDGTGDGERYF	TGTGCCAGCAGCGTAGATGGGACAGGGGATGGCGAGCGGTACTTC
TRBV28	-	TRBJ1-2	-	14	CASSPGGGDYGYTF	TGTGCCAGCAGTCCCGGGGGGGGCGACTATGGCTACACCTTC
TRBV6-1	-	TRBJ1-1	-	15	CPSSERRGMNTEAFF	TGTCCCAGCAGTGAGCGGAGGGGGATGAACACTGAAGCTTTCTTT
TRBV6-1	TRBD1	TRBJ2-2	many	15	CASSAGTGNTGELFF	TGTGCCAGCAGTGCCGGGACAGGGAACACCGGGGAGCTGTTTTTT
TRBV7-2	-	TRBJ1-5	-	15	CASSLLGRGGGPQHF	TGTGCCAGCAGCCTTCTTGGACGGGGAGGGGGACCCCAGCATTTT
TRBV12-3/TRBV12-4	-	TRBJ1-1	-	14	CASTPGGGHTEAFF	TGTGCCAGCACCCCGGGCGGGGGGCATACTGAAGCTTTCTTT
TRBV30	-	TRBJ1-6	-	14	CAWSAGLRNSPLHF	TGTGCCTGGAGTGCGGGCCTTCGAAATTCACCCCTCCACTTT
TRBV6-1	-	TRBJ2-7	many	11	CASSEGYEQYF	TGTGCCAGCAGTGAGGGGTACGAGCAGTACTTC
TRBV18	-	TRBJ1-5	many	15	CASSLDTGGNQPQHF	TGTGCCAGCTCTCTCGACACCGGCGGCAATCAGCCCCAGCATTTT
TRBV20-1	-	TRBJ2-7	few	12	CSAMADAYEQYF	TGCAGTGCTATGGCTGACGCCTACGAGCAGTACTTC
TRBV12-3/TRBV12-4	-	TRBJ2-6	few	16	CASQEDSLSGANVLTF	TGTGCCAGCCAGGAGGACAGCCTCTCTGGGGCCAACGTCCTGACTTTC
TRBV30	-	TRBJ2-5	many	13	CAWSGSVQETQYF	TGTGCCTGGAGTGGCAGTGTGCAAGAGACCCAGTACTTC
TRBV12-3/TRBV12-4	-	TRBJ1-1	-	14	CASRELQENTEAFF	TGTGCCAGCAGAGAATTACAGGAGAACACTGAAGCTTTCTTT
TRBV24-1	-	TRBJ1-5	few	13	CATSDGSNQPQHF	TGTGCCACCTCGGACGGTAGCAATCAGCCCCAGCATTTT
TRBV9	-	TRBJ2-5	many	12	CASSGPSETQYF	TGTGCCAGCAGCGGTCCCTCAGAGACCCAGTACTTC
TRBV29-1	-	TRBJ1-5	many	13	CSVGQYSNQPQHF	TGCAGCGTTGGACAGTATAGCAATCAGCCCCAGCATTTT
TRBV12-3/TRBV12-4	TRBD2	TRBJ2-2	-	15	CASSFGGSPTGELFF	TGTGCCAGCAGTTTCGGCGGGAGTCCGACCGGGGAGCTGTTTTTT
TRBV4-1	-	TRBJ1-1	-	14	CASTSDDSLTEAFF	TGCGCCAGCACCTCGGACGACTCCCTAACTGAAGCTTTCTTT
TRBV6-5	-	TRBJ1-1	-	10	CASMTVQAFF	TGTGCCAGCATGACCGTTCAAGCTTTCTTT
TRBV6-5	-	TRBJ1-2	many	12	CASSYGGYGYTF	TGCGCCAGCAGCTACGGAGGCTATGGCTACACCTTC
TRBV20-1	-	TRBJ2-7	-	14	CSAVQRGNWGEQYF	TGCAGTGCCGTCCAACGGGGAAATTGGGGCGAGCAGTACTTC
TRBV12-3/TRBV12-4	-	TRBJ2-7	-	15	CASRPPGSPVHEQYF	TGTGCCAGCAGGCCTCCGGGGTCCCCGGTCCACGAGCAGTACTTC
TRBV10-3	-	TRBJ1-5	many	16	CAISPGVPGGNQPQHF	TGTGCCATCAGCCCGGGAGTGCCAGGGGGCAATCAGCCCCAGCATTTT
TRBV12-5	-	TRBJ2-7	many	13	CASGPDISYEQYF	TGTGCTAGTGGCCCGGACATCTCCTACGAGCAGTACTTC
TRBV30	-	TRBJ2-5	-	14	CAWSVLGLLETQYF	TGTGCCTGGAGTGTACTGGGACTTCTTGAGACCCAGTACTTC
TRBV12-3/TRBV12-4	-	TRBJ1-5	many	13	CASNGDLNQPQHF	TGTGCCAGCAACGGGGACTTAAATCAGCCCCAGCATTTT
TRBV28	TRBD1	TRBJ2-5	-	16	CASSYRQGVYQETQYF	TGTGCCAGCAGTTACCGACAGGGGGTGTACCAAGAGACCCAGTACTTC
TRBV20-1	TRBD1	TRBJ1-1	many	11	CSAMDRTEAFF	TGCAGTGCTATGGACAGGACTGAAGCTTTCTTT
TRBV29-1	-	TRBJ1-3	-	14	CSVVEENSGNTIYF	TGCAGCGTGGTAGAGGAAAACTCTGGAAACACCATATATTTT
TRBV30	-	TRBJ1-1	many	13	CAWSDGQGPEAFF	TGTGCCTGGAGTGACGGGCAGGGGCCTGAAGCTTTCTTT
TRBV12-3/TRBV12-4	TRBD2	TRBJ2-5	many	15	CASSMTSGVQETQYF	TGTGCCAGCAGTATGACTAGCGGGGTCCAAGAGACCCAGTACTTC
TRBV28	TRBD1	TRBJ2-7	many	14	CASSYRGQRNEQYF	TGTGCCAGCAGTTACAGGGGGCAGAGGAACGAGCAGTACTTC
TRBV4-1	TRBD1	TRBJ1-2	many	15	CASSPRWTGSGGYTF	TGCGCCAGCAGCCCCCGATGGACAGGGAGTGGCGGCTACACCTTC
TRBV5-1	TRBD1	TRBJ2-7	-	16	CASSLAVGTASYEQYF	TGCGCCAGCAGCTTGGCGGTGGGGACAGCCTCCTACGAGCAGTACTTC